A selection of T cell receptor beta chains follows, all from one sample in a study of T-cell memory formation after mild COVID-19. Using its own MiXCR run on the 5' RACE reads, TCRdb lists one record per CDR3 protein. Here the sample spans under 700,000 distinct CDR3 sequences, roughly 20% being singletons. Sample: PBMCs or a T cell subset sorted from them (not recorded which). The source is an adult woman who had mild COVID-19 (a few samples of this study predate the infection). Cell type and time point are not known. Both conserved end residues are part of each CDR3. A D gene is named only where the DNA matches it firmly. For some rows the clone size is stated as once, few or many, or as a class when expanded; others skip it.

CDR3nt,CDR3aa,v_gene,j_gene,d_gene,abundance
TGTGCCAGCAGCCCGGTTTCGGCATCCGGCGAGCAGTTCTTC,CASSPVSASGEQFF,TRBV7-9,TRBJ2-1,NA,NA
TGTGCCAGCAGCCAAGGGTTTAATACCGGACAGAAGGGCTTC,CASSQGFNTGQKGF,TRBV3-1,TRBJ1-2,NA,NA
TGCGCCAGCAGCTTGGTACTTTGGGACAGGGGACCGAACACTGAAGCTTTCTTT,CASSLVLWDRGPNTEAFF,TRBV5-1,TRBJ1-1,TRBD1,few
TGTGCCAGCAGCTTACGGCGCACGAACACCGGGGAGCTGTTTTTT,CASSLRRTNTGELFF,TRBV7-2,TRBJ2-2,NA,NA
TGCGCCAGCAGCCAACAGGGAGGGGAAGGCTACACCTTC,CASSQQGGEGYTF,TRBV4-1,TRBJ1-2,NA,NA
TGTGCCAGCCTCCAAGAGGGACTAAGCACAGATACGCAGTATTTT,CASLQEGLSTDTQYF,TRBV11-2,TRBJ2-3,TRBD2,NA
TGCGCCAGCAGCTTGCTACAGGGCTTTGACGAGCAGTACTTC,CASSLLQGFDEQYF,TRBV5-1,TRBJ2-7,NA,NA
TGTGCCAGCAGTTTAACTGGGGCTTACACAGATACGCAGTATTTT,CASSLTGAYTDTQYF,TRBV12-3/TRBV12-4,TRBJ2-3,NA,NA
TGTGCCAGCAGTTACTTCACTAGCGGGAGCCATGAGCAGTTCTTC,CASSYFTSGSHEQFF,TRBV6-5,TRBJ2-1,TRBD2,NA
TGCAGCGCCTTGGTGGGACAGATTTCCCATGGGGCCAAAAACATTCAGTACTTC,CSALVGQISHGAKNIQYF,TRBV20-1,TRBJ2-4,TRBD1,NA
TGTGCCAGCAGCGCGACTAGCGGGATTGCCAATGAGCAGTTCTTC,CASSATSGIANEQFF,TRBV28,TRBJ2-1,TRBD2,few
TGTGCCAGTAGCAGACCCCCGGAGAAGCAGTACTTC,CASSRPPEKQYF,TRBV19,TRBJ2-7,NA,NA
TGTGCCAGCAGCTTAGTCCGACCCCCGGATAGGACTGAAGCTTTCTTT,CASSLVRPPDRTEAFF,TRBV11-3,TRBJ1-1,NA,NA
TGTGCCAGCAGCCAGGGACAGAGGGCGGGCGGGGAGCTGTTTTTT,CASSQGQRAGGELFF,TRBV4-2,TRBJ2-2,TRBD1,few
TGTGCCAGCTGGACTAGCGACAATGAGCAGTTCTTC,CASWTSDNEQFF,TRBV5-4,TRBJ2-1,TRBD2,NA
TGTGCCAGCAGCTTGGCCCGGGGCCTCAATCAGCCCCAGCATTTT,CASSLARGLNQPQHF,TRBV5-6,TRBJ1-5,NA,NA
TGTGCCAGCAGCCTCACGGCGCCCCACTACGAGCAGTACTTC,CASSLTAPHYEQYF,TRBV7-2,TRBJ2-7,NA,NA
TGTGCCAGCAGTTGGAACTACAGGAAAAATGAAAAACTGTTTTTT,CASSWNYRKNEKLFF,TRBV12-3/TRBV12-4,TRBJ1-4,NA,NA
TGCAGCGCCGGAGAAGGGCGCCAGCCCCAGCATTTT,CSAGEGRQPQHF,TRBV29-1,TRBJ1-5,NA,few
TGTGCCAGCAGCCCGGGACAGGGGGCTACCTACGAGCAGTACTTC,CASSPGQGATYEQYF,TRBV5-4,TRBJ2-7,TRBD1,NA
TGCGCCAGCAGCCCGAGGGCAGGGGGCTACTATGGCTACACCTTC,CASSPRAGGYYGYTF,TRBV5-1,TRBJ1-2,TRBD1,many
TGTGCCAGCAGTTACGGGCAGGGTGCCACTGAAGCTTTCTTT,CASSYGQGATEAFF,TRBV6-5,TRBJ1-1,NA,few
TGCAGTGCTAGAGGATTTGGGGGGAGGGGTGGCGAGCAGTACTTC,CSARGFGGRGGEQYF,TRBV20-1,TRBJ2-7,TRBD2,NA
TGTGCCAGCAGCCAAGGGACTAGCGGGGTATACGAGCAGTACTTC,CASSQGTSGVYEQYF,TRBV3-1,TRBJ2-7,TRBD2,few
TGCGCCAGCGGACAGGGGGCGCGGGGCACCGGGGAGCTGTTTTTT,CASGQGARGTGELFF,TRBV5-1,TRBJ2-2,TRBD1,few
TGCGCCAGCAGCACAACCTACGAGCAGTACTTC,CASSTTYEQYF,TRBV7-9,TRBJ2-7,NA,many
TGTGCCAGCAGCTTAGCGGACAGGGTCTACACCTTC,CASSLADRVYTF,TRBV7-9,TRBJ1-2,TRBD1,NA
TGCGCCAGCAGCCGGGGACAGGGAACGAACACCGGGGAGCTGTTTTTT,CASSRGQGTNTGELFF,TRBV5-1,TRBJ2-2,TRBD1,few
TGTGCCAGCAGCCAAGAGGGGGGGACCTACAATGAGCAGTTCTTC,CASSQEGGTYNEQFF,TRBV4-2,TRBJ2-1,TRBD2,NA